The clone carrying this T cell receptor beta chain was seen only a few times. Libraries were prepared by immunoSEQ multiplex PCR; TCRdb keeps only in-frame clonotypes and omits some of them. The table includes some 93,000 clones, 95% detected once. This record comes from a study of technical replicates of blood from a handful of donors. Specimen: T cells isolated from PBMCs. The clonotype comes from a human donor in good health.

CDR3 loop: CASSLEGARNTEAFF. The CDR3 DNA is TGTGCCAGCAGTTTGGAAGGGGCTCGGAACACTGAAGCTTTCTTT. The J gene is TRBJ1-1, the V gene TRBV28, with D perhaps matching TRBD1 (5 bases). The germline CDR1 and CDR2 sequences are MDHEN and SYDVKM. CDR3 length equals 15 residues. V gave up 3 bases and J gave up 1 base, with 12 bases separating them.